This entry concerns a single T cell receptor (beta chain). This sample was included in a study of T cell changes during pregnancy in multiple sclerosis. This CDR3 has 14 amino acids. CDR1 and CDR2 from the germline V gene are MNHNY and SVGAGI (reference sequence). V was clipped by 2 bases and J by 0 bases; unmatched bases: 1. Sequencing used immunoSEQ multiplex PCR; TCRdb keeps in-frame clones, though not all of them. This sample has tens of thousands of clones, with roughly 93% found just once. This chain connects TRBV6-6 to TRBJ2-7, with 7 bases matching TRBD1. This TCR derives from a female donor with multiple sclerosis, enrolled in a pregnancy study. The material was CD8+ T cells from peripheral blood mononuclear cells, obtained in the third trimester of pregnancy. CDR3 DNA sequence: TGTGCCAGCAGTTACCGGGACAGCTCCTACGAGCAGTACTTC. Translation: CASSYRDSSYEQYF.